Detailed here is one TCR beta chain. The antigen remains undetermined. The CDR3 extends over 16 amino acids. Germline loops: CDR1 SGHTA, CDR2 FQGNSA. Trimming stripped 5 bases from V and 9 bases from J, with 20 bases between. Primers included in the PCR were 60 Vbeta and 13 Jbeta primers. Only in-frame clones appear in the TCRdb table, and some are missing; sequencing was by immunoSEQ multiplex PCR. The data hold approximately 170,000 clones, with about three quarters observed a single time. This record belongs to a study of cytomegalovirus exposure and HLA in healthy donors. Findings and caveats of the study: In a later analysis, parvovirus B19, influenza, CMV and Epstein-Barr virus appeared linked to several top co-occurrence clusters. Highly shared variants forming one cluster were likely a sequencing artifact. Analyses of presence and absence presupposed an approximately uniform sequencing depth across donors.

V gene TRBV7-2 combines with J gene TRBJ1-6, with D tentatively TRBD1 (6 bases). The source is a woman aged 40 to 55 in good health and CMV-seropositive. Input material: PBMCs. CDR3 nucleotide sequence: TGTGCCAGCAGCCCGGACAGTGTACCCTCTCGTTCACCCCTCCACTTT. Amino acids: CASSPDSVPSRSPLHF. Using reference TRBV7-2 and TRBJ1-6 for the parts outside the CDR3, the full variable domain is GAGVSQSPSNKVTEKGKDVELRCDPISGHTALYWYRQSLGQGLEFLIYFQGNSAPDKSGLPSDRFSAERTGGSVSTLTIQRTQQEDSAVYLCASSPDSVPSRSPLHFGNGTRLTVT.